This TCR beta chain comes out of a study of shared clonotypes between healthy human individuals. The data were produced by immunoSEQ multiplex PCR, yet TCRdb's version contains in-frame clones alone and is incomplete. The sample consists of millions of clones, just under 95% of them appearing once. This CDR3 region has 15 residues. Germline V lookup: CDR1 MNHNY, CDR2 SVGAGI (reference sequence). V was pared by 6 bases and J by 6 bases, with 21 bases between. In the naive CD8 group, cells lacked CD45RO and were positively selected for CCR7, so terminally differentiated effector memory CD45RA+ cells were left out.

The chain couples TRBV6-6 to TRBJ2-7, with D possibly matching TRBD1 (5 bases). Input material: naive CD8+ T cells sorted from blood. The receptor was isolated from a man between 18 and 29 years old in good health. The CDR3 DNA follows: TGTGCCAGCAGACACAGGTTGGGCCGCCCCTCCGAGCAGTACTTC. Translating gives CASRHRLGRPSEQYF.